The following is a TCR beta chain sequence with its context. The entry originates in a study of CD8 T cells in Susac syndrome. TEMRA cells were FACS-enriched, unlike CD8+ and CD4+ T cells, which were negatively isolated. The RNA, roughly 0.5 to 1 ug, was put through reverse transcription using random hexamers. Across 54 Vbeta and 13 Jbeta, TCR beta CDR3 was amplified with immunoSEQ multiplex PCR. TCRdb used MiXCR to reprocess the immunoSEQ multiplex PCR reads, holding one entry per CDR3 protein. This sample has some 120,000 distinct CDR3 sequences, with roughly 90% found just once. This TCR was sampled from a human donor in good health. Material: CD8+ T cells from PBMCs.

CDR3 sequence: CSATGTDYGYTF. CDR3 sequence (DNA): TGCAGTGCTACCGGGACAGACTATGGCTACACCTTC. The chain combines TRBV20-1 with TRBJ1-2, with 7 bases that match TRBD1. Germline V gives CDR1 DFQATT, CDR2 SNEGSKA (reference sequence). The CDR3 is made up of 12 amino acids. Trimming cost V 4 bases and J 3 bases; bases outside gene matches: 2.